This T cell receptor beta chain was identified during a study of blood T cell repertoires in COVID-19. On the study more broadly: Acute and convalescent COVID-19 samples came from the United States, Italy and Spain. Nucleic acid was either cDNA or gDNA, and it came from T cells, B-cell-depleted T cells, or PBMCs.

Trimming cost V 7 bases and J 9 bases; bases outside gene matches: 6. The CDR3 has 13 residues. The germline CDR1 and CDR2 sequences are MGHDK and SYGVNS. This clone came up a few times. In the original workflow: Estimates of nucleated cell counts were drawn from the amplification of reference gene primers. TCRdb's table, derived via immunoSEQ multiplex PCR, lists solely in-frame clones and lacks some. V, J and clone size are taken as reported in that table, and D and trimming were inferred from the DNA itself. The sample has approximately 50,000 clones, roughly 90% seen once. The V call is TRBV25-1, the J call TRBJ2-1, with TRBD2 matching over 10 bases. This TCR came from a human donor in a cohort sampled during active COVID-19. The sample taken for sequencing was peripheral blood. The CDR3 DNA is TGTGCCAGCACCCCAGCGGGAGGGCGTGAGCAGTTCTTC. This codes for CASTPAGGREQFF.